Detailed here is one T cell receptor (beta chain). The Seattle patients joined while their infection was active and were tracked longitudinally afterward. In the source study's methods: Researchers report that nucleated cell counts were estimated from reference gene primer amplification. The table came from immunoSEQ multiplex PCR; TCRdb's copy has only in-frame clones and leaves some out. That table gives V, J and clone size, and the DNA gave D and trimming. The sample yields a few hundred thousand clones, about nine tenths seen once. These data originate in a study of blood T cell repertoires in COVID-19. For the study at large: PBMCs, B-cell-depleted T cells, or T cells were the source of the cDNA or gDNA that made up the material.

The V end was cut by 4 bases, the J end by 0 bases, with 10 bases between. Germline V gene data show CDR1 as SNHLY and CDR2 as FYNNEI. The CDR3 length is 15 residues. This clonotype was obtained from a woman aged 25 to 45 with COVID-19, enrolled during active disease. The sequencing sample was made of peripheral blood. The genes are TRBV2 and TRBJ1-3; D may be TRBD1 (6 bases). In nucleotides, the CDR3 is TGTGCCAGCAGTGCTCTCAGGGGCTCTGGAAACACCATATATTTT. Its translation is CASSALRGSGNTIYF.